A single sample gave rise to the 6 T cell receptor beta chains below, sequenced in a study of molecular identifiers for immune sequencing clone quantification. TCRdb re-derived calls from the PCR reads in MiXCR, one entry per CDR3 protein. Among approximately 320,000 distinct CDR3 sequences listed, roughly a quarter were seen once. The source material was naive CD8+ T cells from blood, with Jurkat cell RNA spiked in. The subset: FACS-sorted CD8+CD4-CCR7+CD45RA+ naive T cells. Every receptor here comes from a human donor in good health. Some libraries in this study had Jurkat cell RNA spiked in.

Points on this clonotype: Compared with germline, one end of the junction differs, possibly owing to a read error. The chain joins TRBV12-3 or TRBV12-4 to TRBJ2-6; D ambiguous. CDR3 size: 12 residues. In DNA, the CDR3 is TGTGCCAGCAAAAGGGTGGCCAACATCCTAACTTTC. The encoded protein is CASKRVANILTF.

Concerning this clonotype: An end of the junction differs from the germline gene, which may be a read error. The V and J genes are TRBV28 and TRBJ1-5, with D tentatively TRBD1 (5 bases). CDR3 length: 15 residues. Germline CDR1 and CDR2: MDHEN and SYDVKM. CDR3 sequence: CASGLWAQGNQPQHF. The CDR3, as DNA: TGTGCCAGCGGTTTGTGGGCCCAGGGTAATCAGCCCCAGCATTTT.

Remarks on this clonotype: The junction differs from germline at one of its ends, possibly a read error. CDR3 sequence: CASSAQAVRNGQFF. The CDR3 DNA follows: TGTGCCAGCAGCGCTCAGGCGGTCCGCAATGGGCAGTTCTTC. The gene calls are TRBV13 and TRBJ2-1, with D unresolved. CDR1 is PRHDT and CDR2 is FYEKMQ in the germline V gene (reference sequence). This CDR3 is 14 amino acids long.

This clonotype was counted between two and nine times. V and J are TRBV29-1 and TRBJ2-5; 7 bases map to TRBD1. J gave up 5 bases and V 8 bases, and 5 bases lay outside the gene matches. The CDR3 extends over 11 amino acids. Germline V gene lookup returns CDR1 SQVTM and CDR2 ANQGSEA. CDR3 residues: CSTGDRETQYF. CDR3 nucleotide sequence: TGCAGCACAGGGGATCGGGAGACCCAGTACTTC.

This clonotype occurred a few times. V usage is TRBV30 and J usage is TRBJ2-1; weak D call: TRBD1 (5 bases). V lost 1 base and J 0 bases, leaving 7 bases between the germline ends. The CDR3 covers 14 residues. Germline loops: CDR1 GTSNPN, CDR2 SVGIG (reference sequence). The CDR3: CAWSDRRSYNEQFF. CDR3 DNA: TGTGCCTGGAGTGACAGGCGCTCCTACAATGAGCAGTTCTTC.

This clonotype was seen many times. The chain carries TRBV29-1 and TRBJ2-5, with D perhaps matching TRBD1 (5 bases). The CDR3 is made up of 15 amino acids. Germline-derived CDR1 and CDR2 are SQVTM and ANQGSEA. Trimming pared 2 bases from V and 2 bases from J, leaving 15 bases between. CDR3 DNA sequence: TGCAGCGTTGAAACGGGTGAAAACAGGCAAGAGACCCAGTACTTC. Protein: CSVETGENRQETQYF.